These 28 T cell receptor beta chains originate from one sample sequenced in a study of cytomegalovirus exposure and HLA in healthy donors. Vbeta (60) and Jbeta (13) primers were used in the PCR. Repertoires were generated with immunoSEQ multiplex PCR, while TCRdb's copy carries only in-frame clones and drops some. The table lists some 130,000 clones, about 83% of them singletons, with around 5.2% in the top ten. Material for sequencing was PBMCs. These receptors originate from a woman in her twenties or thirties in good health and CMV-seronegative.

The J gene is TRBJ1-1, the V gene TRBV15, with D unresolved. V was pared by 0 bases and J by 0 bases, with 8 bases between. This CDR3 is built from 15 residues. Germline V CDR1 and CDR2: LNHNV, YYDKDF (reference sequence). In DNA form, the CDR3 reads TGTGCCACCAGCAGAGATGGCACAATGAACACTGAAGCTTTCTTT. Translating it yields CATSRDGTMNTEAFF.

The chain has TRBV10-1 and TRBJ2-7; the D gene is possibly TRBD1 (5 bases). CDR1 is WNHNN and CDR2 is SYGVQD in the germline V gene (reference sequence). This CDR3 region has 15 residues. Trimming pared 4 bases from V and 1 base from J, leaving 14 bases between. Here the CDR3 DNA reads TGCGCCAGCAGTGGTGGGGCTGTTAAATCCTACGAGCAGTACTTC. Its protein is CASSGGAVKSYEQYF.

V and J are TRBV5-1 and TRBJ2-4, with unresolved D. Germline-derived CDR1 and CDR2 are SGHRS and YFSETQ. Trimming cost V 0 bases and J 6 bases, with 7 bases left between them. CDR3 length: 13 residues. This chain's CDR3 is CASSLERRNIQYF. CDR3 in DNA: TGCGCCAGCAGCTTGGAAAGGAGAAACATTCAGTACTTC.

This clone was picked up a small number of times. With only one base between it and a far larger clone, this is likely a read error. V and J are TRBV7-9 and TRBJ2-7, with 11 bases lining up with TRBD1. Per germline, CDR1 SEHNR and CDR2 FQNEAQ (reference sequence). This CDR3 contains 16 residues. The CDR3 is CSSSQDLGTGGYEQYF. The CDR3 region has the DNA TGTTCCAGCAGCCAAGATCTTGGGACAGGGGGCTACGAGCAGTACTTC.

V usage is TRBV5-4 and J usage is TRBJ1-4; TRBD1 aligns across 9 bases. CDR3 length: 15 amino acids. Germline V CDR1 and CDR2: SGHNT, YYREEE (reference sequence). J lost 7 bases, V lost 0 bases, and 4 bases had no gene match. The DNA for the CDR3 is TGTGCCAGCAGCTTGGTGGGACAGGGACGTGAAAAACTGTTTTTT. Translated, it gives CASSLVGQGREKLFF.

J is TRBJ2-1 and V is TRBV7-9; D remains ambiguous. Trimming took off 5 bases at V and 6 bases at J, with 5 bases between the two ends. This CDR3 spans 11 amino acids. CDR1 SEHNR and CDR2 FQNEAQ come from the germline V gene (reference sequence). The CDR3: CASSSPNEQFF. The CDR3, as DNA: TGTGCCAGCAGCAGCCCCAATGAGCAGTTCTTC.

CDR3 nucleotides: TGCGCCAGCAGTCCAGGGGATCTCGGAAACACCATATATTTT. This gives the protein CASSPGDLGNTIYF. The chain couples TRBV5-1 to TRBJ1-3; tentative D call: TRBD1 (6 bases). From germline, CDR1 is SGHRS and CDR2 YFSETQ. The V and J ends lost 5 bases and 4 bases respectively, with 13 bases between them. This CDR3 spans 14 amino acids.

The gene calls are TRBV28 and TRBJ2-7, with 9 nucleotides matching TRBD1. The CDR3 is made up of 13 amino acids. Trimming removed 7 bases from V and 4 bases from J; junction bases left unmatched: 5. Germline CDR1 is MDHEN and CDR2 is SYDVKM. The CDR3 bases are TGTGCCAGCAAACCGGGACAGGGATACGAGCAGTACTTC. Protein: CASKPGQGYEQYF.

The chain joins TRBV29-1 to TRBJ1-4; 8 nucleotides align to TRBD1. Trimming took 5 bases from V and 6 from J; bases not matched to a gene: 8. The CDR3 extends over 14 amino acids. Germline CDR1 and CDR2: SQVTM and ANQGSEA. The CDR3 reads CSVRNRGIYEKLFF. The CDR3 region has the DNA TGCAGCGTTCGGAACAGGGGGATATATGAAAAACTGTTTTTT.

V and J are TRBV28 and TRBJ1-2; 8 bases are a match to TRBD1. J was trimmed by 3 bases and V by 5 bases; bases with no gene match: 11. This CDR3 comprises 16 residues. Germline V CDR1 and CDR2: MDHEN, SYDVKM. The CDR3, as DNA: TGTGCCAGCAGTCTCCGGACAGGGTTGGGGTACTATGGCTACACCTTC. This codes for CASSLRTGLGYYGYTF.

This clone was seen once. A read error may produce the germline difference seen at one junction end. This rearrangement joins TRBV7-9 to TRBJ2-1, with 10 bases fitting TRBD2. The CDR3 has 11 residues. Germline V gene lookup returns CDR1 SEHNR and CDR2 FQNEAQ (reference sequence). CDR3 in amino acids: CASSIAGGQFF. The CDR3 nucleotides are TGTGCCAGCAGCATAGCGGGGGGACAGTTCTTC. Full variable domain (rest looked up from reference TRBV7-9 and TRBJ2-1): DTGVSQNPRHKITKRGQNVTFRCDPISEHNRLYWYRQTLGQGPEFLTYFQNEAQLEKSRLLSDRFSAERPKGSFSTLEIQRTEQGDSAMYLCASSIAGGQFFGPGTRLTVL.

The sample holds one count of this clone. V usage is TRBV28 and J usage is TRBJ1-2; perhaps TRBD1 as D (6 bases). The length of the CDR3 is 11 residues. Germline V CDR1 and CDR2: MDHEN, SYDVKM. V gave up 5 bases and J gave up 13 bases, with 14 bases separating them. The CDR3, as DNA: TGTGCCAGCAGTACGACAGGTTTTCGCACCTTC. Translated: CASSTTGFRTF.

The chain recombines TRBV5-1 with TRBJ2-7; D is possibly TRBD2 (6 bases). The CDR3 has 15 residues. The germline gives CDR1 SGHRS, CDR2 YFSETQ. V was shortened by 4 bases and J by 1 base, with 15 bases between the two germline ends. The CDR3 region has the DNA TGCGCCAGCAGCGGGGGGACTCGAGGGTCCTACGAGCAGTACTTC. Its protein is CASSGGTRGSYEQYF.

This clone occurred once. This sequence joins TRBV28 and TRBJ1-3, with D hard to call. Germline V CDR1 and CDR2: MDHEN, SYDVKM. Trimming took 6 bases from V and 4 from J, leaving 22 bases between them. The CDR3 contains 17 residues. The CDR3, as DNA: TGTGCCAGCAGCCGCATTACCTTCAATAGGAGGGGAAACACCATATATTTT. It is translated as CASSRITFNRRGNTIYF.

This chain uses TRBV4-1 with TRBJ1-2; maybe TRBD1 (6 bases). Germline V gene data show CDR1 as MGHRA and CDR2 as YSYEKL. CDR3 length: 16 amino acids. V was shortened by 1 base and J by 0 bases, with 12 bases between the two germline ends. The CDR3 DNA is TGCGCCAGCAGCCAAGTACAGGGCCGCGCTAACTATGGCTACACCTTC. It specifies CASSQVQGRANYGYTF.

A single count supports this clone. V and J are TRBV5-4 and TRBJ2-3; 9 bases fit TRBD2. Per germline, CDR1 SGHNT and CDR2 YYREEE (reference sequence). V was clipped by 0 bases and J by 3 bases; unmatched bases: 5. This CDR3 region has 16 residues. CDR3 in DNA: TGTGCCAGCAGCTTGGGGCTAGCGGGATTTACAGATACGCAGTATTTT. It is translated as CASSLGLAGFTDTQYF.

The gene calls are TRBV19 and TRBJ1-5; TRBD1 aligns across 10 bases. This CDR3 has 16 amino acids. Trimming at V came to 3 bases and at J to 4 bases, leaving 6 bases not matched to a gene. Germline V lookup: CDR1 LNHDA, CDR2 SQIVND (reference sequence). The CDR3 nucleotides are TGTGCCAGTAGTATCTCGGACAGGGGGTGGAATCAGCCCCAGCATTTT. Protein sequence: CASSISDRGWNQPQHF. The entire variable domain, with the rest obtained from reference TRBV19 and TRBJ1-5, is as follows: DGGITQSPKYLFRKEGQNVTLSCEQNLNHDAMYWYRQDPGQGLRLIYYSQIVNDFQKGDIAEGYSVSREKKESFPLTVTSAQKNPTAFYLCASSISDRGWNQPQHFGDGTRLSIL.

The chain links TRBV28 to TRBJ2-2, with a tentative D call TRBD2 (7 bases). The V end was cut by 5 bases, the J end by 9 bases, with 16 bases between. CDR3 length: 14 residues. Looked up from germline, CDR1 is MDHEN and CDR2 is SYDVKM. CDR3 DNA: TGTGCCAGCAGTCCTCCCCCGGGGGGCCGGGAGCTGTTTTTT. Its protein is CASSPPPGGRELFF.

The gene calls are TRBV2 and TRBJ2-4; D remains unclear. The V and J ends lost 3 bases and 0 bases respectively, with 12 bases between them. Germline V gene data show CDR1 as SNHLY and CDR2 as FYNNEI. The CDR3 has 16 residues. The CDR3 DNA is TGTGCCAGCAGTGAGAGAGTTATTCTAGCCAAAAACATTCAGTACTTC. Translated: CASSERVILAKNIQYF.

This sequence joins TRBV7-9 and TRBJ1-4; possibly TRBD1 for D (6 bases). Trimming removed 4 bases from V and 5 bases from J, with 14 bases in between. CDR1 and CDR2 (germline): SEHNR, FQNEAQ (reference sequence). CDR3 length: 15 residues. CDR3 in DNA: TGTGCCAGCAGCTGGCCGACAGGCACAAATGAAAAACTGTTTTTT. Translating gives CASSWPTGTNEKLFF.

The chain employs TRBV29-1 and TRBJ2-3; 13 bases fit TRBD2. CDR3 length equals 14 residues. In germline, CDR1 is SQVTM, CDR2 ANQGSEA. V shed 5 bases and J 2 bases; nucleotides not matched to a gene: 1. CDR3 amino acids: CSVTSGRVTDTQYF. The CDR3 DNA is TGCAGCGTTACTAGCGGGAGGGTCACAGATACGCAGTATTTT.

V gene TRBV7-2 combines with J gene TRBJ1-5, with 7 bases fitting TRBD1. V lost 0 bases to trimming and J lost 3 bases; unmatched junction nucleotides: 2. Germline CDR1 is SGHTA and CDR2 is FQGNSA. This CDR3 has 15 amino acids. CDR3 nucleotide sequence: TGTGCCAGCAGCTTAGCGGACAGGCCCAATCAGCCCCAGCATTTT. Translation gives CASSLADRPNQPQHF.

The V call is TRBV7-8, the J call TRBJ1-1, with D possibly matching TRBD1 (5 bases). Per germline, CDR1 SGHVS and CDR2 FQNEAQ. Trimming stripped 3 bases from V and 2 bases from J, with 10 bases between. The CDR3 is 14 amino acids. CDR3 sequence (DNA): TGTGCCAGCAGCTTCCTCAGGGCCAACACTGAAGCTTTCTTT. It encodes CASSFLRANTEAFF.

The rearrangement uses TRBV6-5 and TRBJ2-2, with TRBD2 matching over 8 bases. V shed 8 bases and J 1 base; nucleotides not matched to a gene: 3. The germline gives CDR1 MNHEY, CDR2 SVGAGI. CDR3 length: 14 amino acids. The CDR3 DNA follows: TGTGCCAGCGCAACTAGCGGGAACACCGGGGAGCTGTTTTTT. This sequence encodes CASATSGNTGELFF.

This clone was detected only a few times. The chain has TRBV4-3 and TRBJ2-7, with D tentatively TRBD1 (7 bases). Germline V gene lookup returns CDR1 LGHNA and CDR2 YSLEER. With 4 bases removed from V and 7 bases from J, the gap between germline ends came to 20 bases. The CDR3 is made up of 15 amino acids. CDR3 DNA: TGCGCCAGCAGCCTCTACTCGTCCCCAGGGGGGGAGCAGTACTTC. As protein: CASSLYSSPGGEQYF.

The V gene is TRBV7-8, the J gene TRBJ2-7; 8 bases match TRBD1. The germline CDR1 and CDR2 sequences are SGHVS and FQNEAQ. J was trimmed by 0 bases and V by 4 bases; bases with no gene match: 8. This CDR3 spans 16 amino acids. CDR3 coding DNA: TGTGCCAGCAGCTCGCTAGGGACAGGCTTCTCCTACGAGCAGTACTTC. Translation gives CASSSLGTGFSYEQYF.

This clone was found a few times. This chain joins TRBV4-3 and TRBJ2-7; TRBD2 matches 10 bases. Trimming took 0 bases from V and 2 from J; bases not matched to a gene: 1. From germline, CDR1 is LGHNA and CDR2 YSLEER. This CDR3 has 15 amino acids. The CDR3 sequence: CASSQELAGAYEQYF. The CDR3 DNA reads TGCGCCAGCAGCCAAGAGCTAGCGGGAGCCTACGAGCAGTACTTC.

This clone has only one observation. The gene calls are TRBV19 and TRBJ2-5; D perhaps matches TRBD2 (7 bases). The CDR3 spans 15 residues. Germline CDR1 is LNHDA and CDR2 is SQIVND (reference sequence). Trimming took 6 bases from V and 5 from J, leaving 19 bases between them. This chain's CDR3 is CASRMGGLVGETQYF. The CDR3 DNA reads TGTGCCAGTAGGATGGGGGGGCTCGTGGGGGAGACCCAGTACTTC.